This note documents a single T cell receptor (beta chain) sequence. Which antigen it targets is not known. Base quality data are lacking; no much larger clone is found one base away. The instrument was an Illumina HiSeq 1500. TCRdb itself trimmed the public reads at Q25 with fastp, ran MiXCR and retained productive beta chains. Each entry is one CDR3 protein sequence, shown with its most common DNA and genes. The sample table records 300,000 to 400,000 distinct CDR3 sequences; roughly 25% of these occur just once. 10% to 15% of the sample is held by the ten biggest clonotypes. The sample comes from a study of T cell repertoires in cytomegalovirus infection (dated by TCRdb to the late 2010s). Regarding the complete study: Recently identified HLA-C-restricted CMV epitopes, whose presentation resists viral immunomodulation, were targeted by peptide stimulations together with well-studied HLA-B-restricted epitopes. Because public TCR beta signatures pointed to carriage of CMV infection together with the matching HLA type, the HLA type of each donor mattered for the analysis.

The germline V gene provides CDR1 SNHLY and CDR2 FYNNEI. The CDR3 numbers 13 residues from cysteine through phenylalanine. Only the CDR3 DNA is retained, 39 bases long and in frame from the first base. Trimmed from V: 6 bases; trimmed from J: 5 bases; junction bases lacking a gene match: 5. The research as a whole found: Cumulative frequency of public TCR beta family members discriminated carriers of CMV infection plus the relevant HLA type in this cohort and an independent 352-donor cohort. The ex vivo response was dominated by HLA-C-restricted CMV-specific TCR beta clonotypes, which also provided the single most frequent clonotype in two of eight donors.

Reading the label with the study, this specimen's treatment or condition is: in vitro stimulation with specific CMV peptide epitopes to enrich CMV-specific T cells. The rearrangement joined TRBV2 to TRBJ2-5, and TRBD1 matches 8 of the central bases. This specimen consisted of cultured PBMCs, obtained from culture after CMV antigen stimulation. This receptor was obtained from a human donor in good health (CMV status not recorded). Some clones in this sample may be carry-over from other donors' samples. Read as DNA, the sequence is TGTGCCAGCAGAGGGACAGGTTCGGAGACCCAGTACTTC. It translates to CASRGTGSETQYF. With the portions outside the CDR3 filled from the reference TRBV2 and TRBJ2-5 genes, the complete variable region becomes EPEVTQTPSHQVTQMGQEVILRCVPISNHLYFYWYRQILGQKVEFLVSFYNNEISEKSEIFDDQFSVERPDGSNFTLKIRSTKLEDSAMYFCASRGTGSETQYFGPGTRLLVL.